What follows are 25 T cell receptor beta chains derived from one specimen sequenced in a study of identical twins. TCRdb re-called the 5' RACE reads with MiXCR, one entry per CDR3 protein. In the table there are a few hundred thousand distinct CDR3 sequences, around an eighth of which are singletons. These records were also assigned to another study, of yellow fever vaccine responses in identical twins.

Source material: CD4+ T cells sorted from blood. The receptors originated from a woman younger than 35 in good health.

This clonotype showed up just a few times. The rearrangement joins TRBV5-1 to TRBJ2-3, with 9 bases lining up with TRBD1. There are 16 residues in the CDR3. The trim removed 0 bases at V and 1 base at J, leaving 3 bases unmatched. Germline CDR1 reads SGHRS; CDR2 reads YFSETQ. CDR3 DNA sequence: TGCGCCAGCAGCTTGGGGGGACAGGGCCGCACAGATACGCAGTATTTT. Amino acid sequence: CASSLGGQGRTDTQYF. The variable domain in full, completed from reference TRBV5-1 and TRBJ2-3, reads KAGVTQTPRYLIKTRGQQVTLSCSPISGHRSVSWYQQTPGQGLQFLFEYFSETQRNKGNFPGRFSGRQFSNSRSEMNVSTLELGDSALYLCASSLGGQGRTDTQYFGPGTRLTVL.

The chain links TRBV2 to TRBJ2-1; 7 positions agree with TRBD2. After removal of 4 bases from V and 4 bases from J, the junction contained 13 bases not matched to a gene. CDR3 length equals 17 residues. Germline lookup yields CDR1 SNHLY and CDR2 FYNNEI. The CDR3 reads CASSGGSGAGIYNEQFF. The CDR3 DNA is TGTGCCAGCAGTGGAGGAAGCGGGGCAGGGATTTACAATGAGCAGTTCTTC.

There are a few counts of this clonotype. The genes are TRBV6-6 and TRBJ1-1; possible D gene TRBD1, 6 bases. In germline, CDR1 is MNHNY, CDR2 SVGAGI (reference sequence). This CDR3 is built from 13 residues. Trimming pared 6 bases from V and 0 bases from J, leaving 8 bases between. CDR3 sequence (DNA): TGTGCCAGCAGAGGGGGGATGAACACTGAAGCTTTCTTT. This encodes CASRGGMNTEAFF.

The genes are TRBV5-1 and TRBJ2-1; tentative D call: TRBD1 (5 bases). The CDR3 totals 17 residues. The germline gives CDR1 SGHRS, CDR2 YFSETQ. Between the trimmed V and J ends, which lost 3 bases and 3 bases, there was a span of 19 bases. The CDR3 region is CASSSGRRAAVYNEQFF. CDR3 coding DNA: TGCGCCAGCAGCTCCGGACGCAGGGCGGCTGTCTACAATGAGCAGTTCTTC.

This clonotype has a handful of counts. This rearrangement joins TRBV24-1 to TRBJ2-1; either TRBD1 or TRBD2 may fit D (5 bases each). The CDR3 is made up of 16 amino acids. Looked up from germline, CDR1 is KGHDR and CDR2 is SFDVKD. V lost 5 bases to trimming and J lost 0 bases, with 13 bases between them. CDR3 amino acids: CATSGGTASSYNEQFF. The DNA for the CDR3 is TGTGCCACCAGTGGGGGGACGGCTAGCTCCTACAATGAGCAGTTCTTC.

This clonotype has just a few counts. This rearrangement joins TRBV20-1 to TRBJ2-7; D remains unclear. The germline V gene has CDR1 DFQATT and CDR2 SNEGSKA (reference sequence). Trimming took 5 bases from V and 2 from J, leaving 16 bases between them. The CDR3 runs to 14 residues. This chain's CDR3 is CSAPEERAPYEQYF. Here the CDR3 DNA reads TGCAGTGCTCCCGAGGAACGGGCTCCCTACGAGCAGTACTTC.

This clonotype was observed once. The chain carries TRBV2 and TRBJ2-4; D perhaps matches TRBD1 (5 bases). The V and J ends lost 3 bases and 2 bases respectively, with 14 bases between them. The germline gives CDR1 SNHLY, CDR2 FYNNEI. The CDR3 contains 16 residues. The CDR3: CASSDSGALSKNIQYF. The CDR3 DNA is TGTGCCAGCAGTGATTCTGGGGCCCTGTCCAAAAACATTCAGTACTTC.

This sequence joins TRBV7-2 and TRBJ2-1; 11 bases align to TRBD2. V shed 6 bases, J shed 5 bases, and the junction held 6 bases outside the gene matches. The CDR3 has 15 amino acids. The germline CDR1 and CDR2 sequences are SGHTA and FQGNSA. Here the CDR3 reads CASRRGTSGNNEQFF. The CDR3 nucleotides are TGTGCCAGCAGGCGAGGGACTAGCGGAAACAATGAGCAGTTCTTC.

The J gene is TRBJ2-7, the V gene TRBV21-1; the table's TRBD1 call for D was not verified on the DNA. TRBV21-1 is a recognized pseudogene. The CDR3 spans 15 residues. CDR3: CASSKVGRGGREQYF. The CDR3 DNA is TGTGCCAGCAGCAAAGTCGGCAGGGGGGGGCGGGAGCAGTACTTC.

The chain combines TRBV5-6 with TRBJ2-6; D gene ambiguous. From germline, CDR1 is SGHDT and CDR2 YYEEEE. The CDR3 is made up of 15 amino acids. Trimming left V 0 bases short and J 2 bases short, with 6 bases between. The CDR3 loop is CASSLVSAGANVLTF. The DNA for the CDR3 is TGTGCCAGCAGCTTGGTATCCGCTGGGGCCAACGTCCTGACTTTC.

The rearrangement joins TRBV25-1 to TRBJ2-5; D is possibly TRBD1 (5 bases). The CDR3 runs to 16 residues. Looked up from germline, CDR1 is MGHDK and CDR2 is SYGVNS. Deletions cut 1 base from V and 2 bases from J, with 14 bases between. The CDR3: CASSEFVPGFQETQYF. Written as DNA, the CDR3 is TGTGCCAGCAGTGAATTCGTCCCAGGGTTTCAAGAGACCCAGTACTTC.

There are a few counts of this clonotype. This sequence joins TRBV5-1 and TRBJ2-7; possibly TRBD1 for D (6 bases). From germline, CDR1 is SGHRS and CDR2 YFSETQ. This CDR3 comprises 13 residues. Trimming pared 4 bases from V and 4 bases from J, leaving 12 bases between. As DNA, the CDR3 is TGCGCCAGCAGCGTGGACAGAGAATACGAGCAGTACTTC. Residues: CASSVDREYEQYF.

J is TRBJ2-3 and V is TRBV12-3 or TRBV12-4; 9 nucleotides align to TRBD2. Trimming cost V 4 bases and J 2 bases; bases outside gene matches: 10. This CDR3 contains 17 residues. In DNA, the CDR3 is TGTGCCAGCAGTTGGGGCGCGGGGGGGGGTACCACAGATACGCAGTATTTT. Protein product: CASSWGAGGGTTDTQYF.

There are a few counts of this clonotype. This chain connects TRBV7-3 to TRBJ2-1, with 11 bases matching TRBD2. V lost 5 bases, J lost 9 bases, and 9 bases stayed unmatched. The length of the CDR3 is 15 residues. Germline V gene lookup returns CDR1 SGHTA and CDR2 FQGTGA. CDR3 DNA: TGTGCCAGCAGCATGATAGCGGGGGGGCCGGGTGAGCAGTTCTTC. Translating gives CASSMIAGGPGEQFF.

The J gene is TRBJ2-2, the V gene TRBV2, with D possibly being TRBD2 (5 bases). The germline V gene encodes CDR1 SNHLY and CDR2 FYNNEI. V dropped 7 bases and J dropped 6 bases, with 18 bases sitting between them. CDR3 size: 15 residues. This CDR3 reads CASNSGISAAGELFF. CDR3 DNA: TGTGCCAGCAACTCGGGGATTTCAGCGGCCGGGGAGCTGTTTTTT.

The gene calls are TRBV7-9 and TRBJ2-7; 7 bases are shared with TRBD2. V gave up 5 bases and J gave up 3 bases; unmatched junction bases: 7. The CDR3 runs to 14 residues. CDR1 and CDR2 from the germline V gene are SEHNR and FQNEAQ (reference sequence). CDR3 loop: CASSARGESYEQYF. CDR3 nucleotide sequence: TGTGCCAGCAGCGCACGGGGGGAGAGCTACGAGCAGTACTTC.

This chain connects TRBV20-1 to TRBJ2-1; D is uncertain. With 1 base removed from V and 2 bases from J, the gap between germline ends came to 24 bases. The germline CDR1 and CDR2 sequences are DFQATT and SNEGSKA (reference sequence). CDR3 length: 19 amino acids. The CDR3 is CSARGRGDGHNSAYNEQFF. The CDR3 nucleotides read TGCAGTGCTAGAGGAAGAGGTGATGGGCATAACAGCGCCTACAATGAGCAGTTCTTC.

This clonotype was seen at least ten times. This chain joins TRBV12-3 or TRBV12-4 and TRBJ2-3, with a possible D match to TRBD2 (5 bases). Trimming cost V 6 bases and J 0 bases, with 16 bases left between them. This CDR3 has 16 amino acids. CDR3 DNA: TGTGCCAGCAGCCCCATAAGCGGATCTAGCACAGATACGCAGTATTTT. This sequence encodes CASSPISGSSTDTQYF.

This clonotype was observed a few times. In DNA, the CDR3 is TGCAGTGCTAGCCGACAGGGGGTCGAGCAGTACTTC. The encoded protein is CSASRQGVEQYF. This chain uses TRBV20-1 with TRBJ2-7; 9 bases are a match to TRBD1. The CDR3 has 12 residues. The germline CDR1 and CDR2 sequences are DFQATT and SNEGSKA (reference sequence). V lost 3 bases, J lost 6 bases, and 3 bases stayed unmatched.

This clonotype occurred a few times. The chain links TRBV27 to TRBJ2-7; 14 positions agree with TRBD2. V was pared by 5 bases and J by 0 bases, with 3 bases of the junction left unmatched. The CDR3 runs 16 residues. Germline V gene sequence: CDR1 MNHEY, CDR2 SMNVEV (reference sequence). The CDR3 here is CASSPGTSGSSYEQYF. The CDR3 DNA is TGTGCCAGCAGTCCCGGGACTAGCGGGAGCTCCTACGAGCAGTACTTC.

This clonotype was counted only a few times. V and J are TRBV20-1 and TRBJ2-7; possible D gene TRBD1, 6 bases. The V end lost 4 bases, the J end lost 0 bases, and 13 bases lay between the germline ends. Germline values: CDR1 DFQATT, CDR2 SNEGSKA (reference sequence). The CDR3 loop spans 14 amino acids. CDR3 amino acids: CSAIGQLSSYEQYF. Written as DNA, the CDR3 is TGCAGTGCTATCGGACAGCTAAGCTCCTACGAGCAGTACTTC.

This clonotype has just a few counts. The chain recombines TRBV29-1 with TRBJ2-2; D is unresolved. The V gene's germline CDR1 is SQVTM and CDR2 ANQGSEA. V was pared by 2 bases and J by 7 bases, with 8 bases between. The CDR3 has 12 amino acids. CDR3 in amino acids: CSVESDSGELFF. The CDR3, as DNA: TGCAGCGTTGAATCCGATAGCGGGGAGCTGTTTTTT.

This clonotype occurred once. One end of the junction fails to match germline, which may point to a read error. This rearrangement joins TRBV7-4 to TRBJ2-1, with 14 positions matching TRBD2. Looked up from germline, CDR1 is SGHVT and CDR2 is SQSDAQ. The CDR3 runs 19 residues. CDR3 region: CACSTLTSGRAYSPNEQFF. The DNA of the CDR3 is TGTGCCTGCAGCACCCTGACTAGCGGGAGGGCCTATTCCCCCAATGAGCAGTTCTTC.

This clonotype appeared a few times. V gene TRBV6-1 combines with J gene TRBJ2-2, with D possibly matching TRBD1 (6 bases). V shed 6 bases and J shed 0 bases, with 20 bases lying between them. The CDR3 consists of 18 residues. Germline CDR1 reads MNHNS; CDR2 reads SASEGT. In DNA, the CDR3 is TGTGCCAGCAGCCAGGTATCGCGGACAGCTTCGAACACCGGGGAGCTGTTTTTT. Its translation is CASSQVSRTASNTGELFF.

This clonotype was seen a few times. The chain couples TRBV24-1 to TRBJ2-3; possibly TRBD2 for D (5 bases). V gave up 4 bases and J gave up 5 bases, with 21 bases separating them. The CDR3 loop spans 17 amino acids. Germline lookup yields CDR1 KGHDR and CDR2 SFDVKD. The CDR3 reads CATSDPVIAPMVDTQYF. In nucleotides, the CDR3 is TGTGCCACCAGTGACCCGGTAATAGCGCCGATGGTAGATACGCAGTATTTT.